These 15 T cell receptor beta chains came from one sample sequenced in a study of T-cell reconstitution after alpha-beta-depleted transplantation in children. Unique molecular identifiers were built into the TCRbeta library. TCRdb passed the PCR reads through MiXCR, listing each CDR3 protein once. The sample lists around 440,000 distinct CDR3 sequences; roughly 10% were seen once. Sequencing used PBMCs, obtained before TCRalphabeta/CD19-depleted stem cell transplant. These receptors all come from a child aged 2-15 years with inherited bone marrow failure, due to receive a stem cell transplant.

This clonotype appeared many times. This sequence joins TRBV5-1 and TRBJ2-7; D is undetermined. The V gene's germline CDR1 is SGHRS and CDR2 YFSETQ. Trimming left V 2 bases short and J 2 bases short, with 8 bases between. This CDR3 spans 13 amino acids. The CDR3 DNA reads as TGCGCCAGCAGCTTTCCCGAGGCCTACGAGCAGTACTTC. Translation gives CASSFPEAYEQYF. Supplemented by reference TRBV5-1 and TRBJ2-7, the full variable domain reads KAGVTQTPRYLIKTRGQQVTLSCSPISGHRSVSWYQQTPGQGLQFLFEYFSETQRNKGNFPGRFSGRQFSNSRSEMNVSTLELGDSALYLCASSFPEAYEQYFGPGTRLTVT.

This clonotype has a count of ten or more. The rearrangement joins TRBV20-1 to TRBJ1-2, with a weak D call TRBD1 (6 bases). There are 15 residues in the CDR3. V was trimmed by 0 bases and J by 4 bases, leaving 15 bases between them. Germline CDR1 DFQATT, CDR2 SNEGSKA (reference sequence). CDR3 region: CSARDRGRGAYGYTF. The CDR3 DNA is TGCAGTGCTAGAGATCGGGGCAGGGGAGCCTATGGCTACACCTTC.

This clonotype was seen repeatedly, ten times or more. The chain joins TRBV20-1 to TRBJ2-1; D may be TRBD1 (6 bases). The CDR3 spans 13 residues. The V end lost 5 bases, the J end lost 7 bases, and 15 bases lay between the germline ends. CDR1 and CDR2 from the germline V gene are DFQATT and SNEGSKA (reference sequence). The CDR3 region is CSARTRGNNEQFF. CDR3 nucleotide sequence: TGCAGTGCTCGAACTAGGGGGAATAATGAGCAGTTCTTC.

This clonotype was counted only a few times. V and J are TRBV18 and TRBJ2-1; 8 bases are a match to TRBD2. V lost 2 bases to trimming and J lost 4 bases; unmatched junction nucleotides: 4. This CDR3 has 15 amino acids. The germline gives CDR1 KGHSH, CDR2 LQKENI. The CDR3 loop reads CASSPSPSGYNEQFF. The CDR3 region has the DNA TGTGCCAGCTCACCATCGCCTAGCGGGTACAATGAGCAGTTCTTC.

This clonotype was seen more than once but under ten times. The V call is TRBV21-1, the J call TRBJ2-3; the D segment call TRBD2 is taken from the table without a DNA check. TRBV21-1 is recorded as a pseudogene. The CDR3 runs 15 residues. The CDR3 region is CASRDSGRGTDTQYF. CDR3 DNA sequence: TGTGCCAGCAGAGACAGCGGGAGGGGCACAGATACGCAGTATTTT.

This clonotype appeared many times. The V gene is TRBV10-3, the J gene TRBJ2-7; 10 bases are shared with TRBD1. The germline V gene has CDR1 ENHRY and CDR2 SYGVKD. This CDR3 has 14 residues. The trim removed 6 bases at V and 1 base at J, leaving 3 bases unmatched. CDR3 protein: CAIRDRGSSYEQYF. DNA for the CDR3: TGTGCCATCAGGGACAGGGGGTCATCCTACGAGCAGTACTTC.

This clonotype has a count of ten or more. The chain combines TRBV20-1 with TRBJ2-1; D gene unclear. The CDR3 runs to 16 residues. Germline CDR1 DFQATT, CDR2 SNEGSKA (reference sequence). Trimming left V 1 base short and J 5 bases short, with 18 bases between. The CDR3, as DNA: TGCAGTGCTAGAGTTTTCTATCTACCGAGTAACAATGAGCAGTTCTTC. Residues: CSARVFYLPSNNEQFF.

V gene TRBV24-1 combines with J gene TRBJ2-2; D unresolved. The length of the CDR3 is 11 residues. V dropped 4 bases and J dropped 7 bases, with 3 bases sitting between them. From germline, CDR1 is KGHDR and CDR2 SFDVKD. The CDR3 here is CATSEYGELFF. Written as DNA, the CDR3 is TGTGCCACCAGTGAGTACGGGGAGCTGTTTTTT.

This clonotype was seen only a few times. The gene calls are TRBV29-1 and TRBJ2-2; TRBD1 aligns across 8 bases. The CDR3 loop spans 13 amino acids. The germline V gene has CDR1 SQVTM and CDR2 ANQGSEA. J gave up 3 bases and V 5 bases, and 2 bases lay outside the gene matches. Written as DNA, the CDR3 is TGCAGCGTTCAGGGGGCTGACACCGGGGAGCTGTTTTTT. This gives the protein CSVQGADTGELFF.

This clonotype came up many times. This sequence joins TRBV4-1 and TRBJ2-7; D may be TRBD2 (6 bases). The CDR3 length is 15 residues. The germline V gene encodes CDR1 MGHRA and CDR2 YSYEKL. The V gene lost 1 base and the J gene lost 0 bases, with 10 bases spanning the gap. In DNA, the CDR3 is TGCGCCAGCAGCCAAGGTAGCGGAAACTCCTACGAGCAGTACTTC. Protein product: CASSQGSGNSYEQYF.

Comment on this clonotype: One base away lies a much larger clone, so this may be a sequencing read error. J is TRBJ1-1 and V is TRBV27; D gene uncertain. V shed 1 base and J shed 2 bases, with 8 bases lying between them. CDR1 MNHEY and CDR2 SMNVEV come from the germline V gene (reference sequence). This CDR3 region has 14 residues. For the CDR3, the DNA is TGTGCCAGCAGTTTATTTAGGGCAAACACTGAAGCTTTCTTT. It encodes CASSLFRANTEAFF.

This clonotype has ten or more counts. V gene TRBV29-1 combines with J gene TRBJ2-1; no clear D gene. Trimming removed 7 bases at V and 4 bases at J, with 14 bases between. Germline CDR1 reads SQVTM; CDR2 reads ANQGSEA. The CDR3 covers 13 residues. The CDR3 protein is CSGGSSGYNEQFF. The CDR3 DNA is TGCAGCGGAGGTAGTTCAGGATACAATGAGCAGTTCTTC.

This clonotype was counted at least ten times. The chain combines TRBV6-5 with TRBJ1-1; D remains ambiguous. CDR1 MNHEY and CDR2 SVGAGI come from the germline V gene. CDR3 size: 14 residues. V shed 4 bases and J shed 0 bases, with 9 bases lying between them. The CDR3 DNA reads TGTGCCAGCAGTTTTTTTTACATGAACACTGAAGCTTTCTTT. Encoded protein: CASSFFYMNTEAFF.

This clonotype has at least ten counts. The chain combines TRBV29-1 with TRBJ2-5, with D possibly being TRBD2 (6 bases). V lost 4 bases and J 1 base, leaving 10 bases between the germline ends. Germline-derived CDR1 and CDR2 are SQVTM and ANQGSEA. The CDR3 is 13 amino acids. CDR3 sequence (DNA): TGCAGCGTTGGGCGGGACTCCCAAGAGACCCAGTACTTC. Protein product: CSVGRDSQETQYF.

Ten or more counts support this clonotype. V usage is TRBV10-2 and J usage is TRBJ2-2, with D possibly matching TRBD1 (5 bases). There are 12 residues in the CDR3. Germline V CDR1 and CDR2: WSHSY, SAAADI. V was shortened by 7 bases and J by 7 bases, with 10 bases between the two germline ends. The CDR3 loop is CASNPGNGELFF. DNA for the CDR3: TGCGCCAGCAACCCAGGGAACGGGGAGCTGTTTTTT.